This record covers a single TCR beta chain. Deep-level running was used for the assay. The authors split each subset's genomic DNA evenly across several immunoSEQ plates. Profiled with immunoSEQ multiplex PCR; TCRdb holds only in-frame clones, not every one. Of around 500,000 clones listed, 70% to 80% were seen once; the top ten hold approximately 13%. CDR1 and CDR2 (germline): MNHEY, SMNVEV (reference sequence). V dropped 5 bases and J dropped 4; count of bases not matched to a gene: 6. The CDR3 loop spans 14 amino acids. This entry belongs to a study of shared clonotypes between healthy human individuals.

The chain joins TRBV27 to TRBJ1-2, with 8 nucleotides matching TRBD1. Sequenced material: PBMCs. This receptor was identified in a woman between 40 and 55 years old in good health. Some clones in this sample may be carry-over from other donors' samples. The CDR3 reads CASSTRQGTYGYTF. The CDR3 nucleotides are TGTGCCAGCAGTACCCGACAGGGGACCTATGGCTACACCTTC.